This TCR beta chain emerged from a study of lymphopenia after photon versus proton radiotherapy. Whole-study findings and limits: Only patients who died were analyzed for survival; proton advantage is unproven. Relative stability marked proton patients; photon patients lost diversity and naive cells.

CDR1 is SGHVS and CDR2 is FQNEAQ in the germline V gene. The CDR3 contains 16 residues. V dropped 1 base and J dropped 6 bases, with 17 bases sitting between them. Generated by immunoSEQ multiplex PCR, the TCRdb table keeps only in-frame clones and is missing some. The sample has over 20,000 clones; roughly four fifths are singletons. With respect to this clone: Its target is unknown.

The material was peripheral blood, obtained from a patient treated with photon-based radiotherapy. The V and J genes are TRBV7-8 and TRBJ2-3; maybe TRBD2 (5 bases). The sequence came from a woman aged 45-59 years with pancreatic cancer. CDR3 amino acids: CASSLDPLAGLDTQYF. The CDR3 DNA follows: TGTGCCAGCAGCTTAGACCCCCTAGCCGGTCTGGATACGCAGTATTTT.